Each of the 3 T cell receptor beta chains below was sequenced from the same sample in a study of a mutant IDH1 vaccine in newly diagnosed glioma. Specified time point: week 5, during vaccination. Every vaccine dose comprised 300 ug of mutant IDH1 20-mer peptide plus topical imiquimod. These receptors lack a known antigen. The assay was immunoSEQ multiplex PCR, and TCRdb's table has in-frame clones only and misses some. The sample holds 30,000 to 35,000 clones, about 56% seen once. The sequencing here drew on PBMCs, taken from a glioma patient whose treatment included an IDH1 peptide vaccine. The receptors come from a woman aged 18-35 years with glioma.

Only a few counts were recorded for this clone. This chain links TRBV14 with TRBJ1-3; D not resolved. Per the germline V gene, CDR1 is SGHDN and CDR2 is FVKESK. This CDR3 contains 13 residues. The V end lost 3 bases, the J end lost 3 bases, and 6 bases lay between the germline ends. The chain's CDR3 is CASSQGGGNTIYF. The CDR3 region has the DNA TGTGCCAGCAGCCAGGGAGGTGGAAACACCATATATTTT.

This chain joins TRBV28 and TRBJ2-7, with TRBD2 matching 8 bases. The junction had 2 bases not matched to a gene; V was cut back by 2 bases and J by 2 bases. Germline V gene lookup returns CDR1 MDHEN and CDR2 SYDVKM. This CDR3 is built from 14 residues. The CDR3 bases are TGTGCCAGCAGTTTAGGCGGGGGGCCCTACGAGCAGTACTTC. As protein: CASSLGGGPYEQYF.

The chain links TRBV14 to TRBJ2-3; D is uncertain. V lost 4 bases, J lost 0 bases, and 11 bases lay in between. In germline, CDR1 is SGHDN, CDR2 FVKESK. CDR3 length: 15 residues. The DNA of the CDR3 is TGTGCCAGCAGCCCCCCGGCAGGTAGCACAGATACGCAGTATTTT. As protein: CASSPPAGSTDTQYF.